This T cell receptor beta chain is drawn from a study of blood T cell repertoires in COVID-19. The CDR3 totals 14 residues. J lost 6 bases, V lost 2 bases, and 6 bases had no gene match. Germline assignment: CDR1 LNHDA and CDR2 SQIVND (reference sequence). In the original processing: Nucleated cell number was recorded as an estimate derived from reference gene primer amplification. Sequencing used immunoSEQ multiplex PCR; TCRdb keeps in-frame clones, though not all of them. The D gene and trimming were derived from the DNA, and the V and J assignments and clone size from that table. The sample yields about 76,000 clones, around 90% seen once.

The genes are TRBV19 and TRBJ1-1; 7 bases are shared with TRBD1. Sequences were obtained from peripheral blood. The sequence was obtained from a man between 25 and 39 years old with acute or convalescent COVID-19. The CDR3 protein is CASSITGAWAEAFF. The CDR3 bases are TGTGCCAGTAGTATAACAGGGGCCTGGGCTGAAGCTTTCTTT.